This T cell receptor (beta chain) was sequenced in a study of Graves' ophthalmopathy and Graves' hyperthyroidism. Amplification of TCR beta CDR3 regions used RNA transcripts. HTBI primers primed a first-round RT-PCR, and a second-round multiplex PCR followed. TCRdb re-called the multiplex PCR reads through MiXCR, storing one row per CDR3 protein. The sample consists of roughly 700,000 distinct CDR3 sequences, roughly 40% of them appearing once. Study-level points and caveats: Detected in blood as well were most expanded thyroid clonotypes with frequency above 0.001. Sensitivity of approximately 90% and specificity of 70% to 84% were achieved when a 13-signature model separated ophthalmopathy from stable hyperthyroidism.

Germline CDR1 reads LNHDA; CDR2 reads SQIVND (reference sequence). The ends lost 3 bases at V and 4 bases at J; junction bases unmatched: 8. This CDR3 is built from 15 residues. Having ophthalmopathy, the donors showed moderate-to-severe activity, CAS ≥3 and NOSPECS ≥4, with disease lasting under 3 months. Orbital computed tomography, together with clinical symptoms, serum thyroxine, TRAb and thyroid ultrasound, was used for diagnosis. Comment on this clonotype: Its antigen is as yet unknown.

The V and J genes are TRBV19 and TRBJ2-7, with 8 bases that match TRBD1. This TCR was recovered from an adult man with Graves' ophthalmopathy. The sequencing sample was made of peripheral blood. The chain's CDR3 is CASSMRQGQEYEQYF. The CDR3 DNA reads TGTGCCAGTAGTATGAGGCAGGGACAGGAGTACGAGCAGTACTTC.